This is a list of T cell receptor beta chains from one sample in a study of beta chain features in type 1 diabetes. Generated by immunoSEQ multiplex PCR, the TCRdb table keeps only in-frame clones and is missing some. The sample contains some 350,000 clones, about 13% of which appear only once. The sample was naive CD4+ T cells from blood. All receptors come from a woman aged 18 to 35 with type 1 diabetes. The CDR3 runs from the conserved cysteine through the conserved F or W.

>TRBV2|TRBJ2-7
CASSDPLQYF
>TRBV2|TRBJ2-7
CASKEGYEQYF
>TRBV29-1|TRBJ1-2
CSVEDTGGKGYTF
>TRBV28|TRBJ2-7
CASSLPSPYEQYF
>TRBV5-1|TRBJ2-6
CASSFGSSGSSGANVLTF
>TRBV5-1|TRBJ2-1
CASSYLAGSYNEQFF
>TRBV4-3|TRBJ1-4
CASSQDGGNEKLFF
>TRBV18|TRBJ2-7
CASSEPYRVHGYEQYF
>TRBV6-5|TRBJ2-1
CAIRQGQDNEQFF
>TRBV12-5|TRBJ1-4
CASGSGQGGEKLFF
>TRBV9|TRBJ2-1
CASSVGGLADGEQFF
>TRBV9|TRBJ2-2
CASSSGGGGWTGELFF
>TRBV5-6|TRBJ1-2
CASSFMGLGGYTF
>TRBV5-1|TRBJ2-1
CASSPGARDFSYNEQFF
>TRBV7-9|TRBJ2-7
CASSLGPSRIYEQYF
>TRBV11-2|TRBJ2-7
CASSLDRDEQYF
>TRBV4-3|TRBJ2-6
CASSQALGTSGSWVSGANVLTF
>TRBV9|TRBJ2-3
CASSGSEGGISYTDTQYF
>TRBV5-1|TRBJ2-2
CASSLVSGISSTGELFF
>TRBV7-9|TRBJ2-3
CASSSIGTSKSTDTQYF
>TRBV6-5|TRBJ1-2
CASSYGGGIDYGYTF
>TRBV5-1|TRBJ2-3
CASSLTTAGSDTQYF
>TRBV7-2|TRBJ2-1
CASSPMAIAGGYNEQFF
>TRBV5-1|TRBJ2-6
CASSSGQISGANVLTF
>TRBV27|TRBJ2-7
CASQRGGGVGEQYF
>TRBV7-2|TRBJ2-1
CASTTQAGSSYNEQFF
>TRBV25-1|TRBJ2-7
CASSEDSRGTYEQYF
>TRBV28|TRBJ2-1
CASSLSLAGSYNEQFF
>TRBV14|TRBJ2-1
CASSQDLDYLSYNEQFF
>TRBV4-1|TRBJ2-5
CASSQVLIPKETQYF
>TRBV7-9|TRBJ2-1
CASLAGVYNEQFF